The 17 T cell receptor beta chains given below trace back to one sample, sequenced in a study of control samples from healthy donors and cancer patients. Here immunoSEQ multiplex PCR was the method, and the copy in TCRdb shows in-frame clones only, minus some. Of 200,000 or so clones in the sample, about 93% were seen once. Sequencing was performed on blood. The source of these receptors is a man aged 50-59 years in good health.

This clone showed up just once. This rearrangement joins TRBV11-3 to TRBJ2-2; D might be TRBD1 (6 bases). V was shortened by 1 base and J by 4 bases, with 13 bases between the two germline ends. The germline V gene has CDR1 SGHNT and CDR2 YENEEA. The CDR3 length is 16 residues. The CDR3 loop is CASSLVYRAGTGELFF. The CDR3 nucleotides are TGTGCCAGCAGCTTAGTTTACAGGGCGGGCACCGGGGAGCTGTTTTTT.

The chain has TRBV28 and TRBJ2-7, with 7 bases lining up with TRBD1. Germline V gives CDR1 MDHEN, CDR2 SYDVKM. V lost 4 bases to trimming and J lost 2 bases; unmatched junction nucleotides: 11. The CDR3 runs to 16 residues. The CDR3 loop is CASSSIGQATPYEQYF. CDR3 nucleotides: TGTGCCAGCAGTTCGATCGGACAGGCTACCCCCTACGAGCAGTACTTC.

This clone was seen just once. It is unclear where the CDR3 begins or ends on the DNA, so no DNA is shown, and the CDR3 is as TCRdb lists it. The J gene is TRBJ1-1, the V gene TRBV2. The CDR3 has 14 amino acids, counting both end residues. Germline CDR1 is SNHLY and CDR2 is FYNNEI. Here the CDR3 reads CASILDLPNTEAFF.

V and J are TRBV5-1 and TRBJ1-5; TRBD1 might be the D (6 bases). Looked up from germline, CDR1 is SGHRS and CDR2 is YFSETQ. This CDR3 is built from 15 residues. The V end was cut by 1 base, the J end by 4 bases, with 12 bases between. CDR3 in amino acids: CASSLTGASNQPQHF. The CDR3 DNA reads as TGCGCCAGCAGCTTGACGGGGGCGAGTAATCAGCCCCAGCATTTT.

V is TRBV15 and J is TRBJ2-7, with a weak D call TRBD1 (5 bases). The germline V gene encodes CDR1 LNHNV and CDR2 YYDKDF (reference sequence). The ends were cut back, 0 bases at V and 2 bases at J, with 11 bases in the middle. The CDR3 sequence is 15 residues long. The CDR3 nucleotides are TGTGCCACCAGCAGAGATCCAGGGAAAACCTACGAGCAGTACTTC. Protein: CATSRDPGKTYEQYF.

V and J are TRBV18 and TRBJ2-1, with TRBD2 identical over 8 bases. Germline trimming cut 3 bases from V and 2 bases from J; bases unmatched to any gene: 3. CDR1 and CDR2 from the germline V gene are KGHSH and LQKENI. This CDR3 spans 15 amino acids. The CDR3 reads CASSPGLVTYNEQFF. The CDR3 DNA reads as TGTGCCAGCTCACCGGGACTAGTAACCTACAATGAGCAGTTCTTC.

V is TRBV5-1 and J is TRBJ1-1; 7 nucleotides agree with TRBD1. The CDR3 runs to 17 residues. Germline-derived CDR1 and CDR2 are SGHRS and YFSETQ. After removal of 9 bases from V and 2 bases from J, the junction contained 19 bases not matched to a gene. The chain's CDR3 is CANPMFFAGQLNTEAFF. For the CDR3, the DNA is TGCGCCAACCCGATGTTTTTTGCGGGACAGCTAAACACTGAAGCTTTCTTT.

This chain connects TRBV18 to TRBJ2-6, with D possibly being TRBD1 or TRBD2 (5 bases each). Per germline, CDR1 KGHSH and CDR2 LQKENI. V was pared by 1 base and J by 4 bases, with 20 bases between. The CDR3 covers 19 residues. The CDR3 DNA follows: TGTGCCAGCTCACCACTCTGGGACGGGCCTTTGGGGGGGGCCAACGTCCTGACTTTC. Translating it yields CASSPLWDGPLGGANVLTF.

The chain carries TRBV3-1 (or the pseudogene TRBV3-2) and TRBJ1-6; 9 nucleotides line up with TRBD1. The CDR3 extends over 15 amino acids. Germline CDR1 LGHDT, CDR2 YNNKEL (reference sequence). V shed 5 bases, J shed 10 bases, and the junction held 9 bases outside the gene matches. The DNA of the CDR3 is TGTGCCAGCAGCGCCCGGGACAGGGTTAAGTCACCCCTCCACTTT. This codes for CASSARDRVKSPLHF.

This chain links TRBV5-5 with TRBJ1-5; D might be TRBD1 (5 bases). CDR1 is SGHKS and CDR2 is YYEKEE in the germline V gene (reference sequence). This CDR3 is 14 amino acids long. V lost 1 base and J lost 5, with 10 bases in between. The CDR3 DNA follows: TGTGCCAGCAGCTTGTGGCAGGGAGATCAGCCCCAGCATTTT. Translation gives CASSLWQGDQPQHF.

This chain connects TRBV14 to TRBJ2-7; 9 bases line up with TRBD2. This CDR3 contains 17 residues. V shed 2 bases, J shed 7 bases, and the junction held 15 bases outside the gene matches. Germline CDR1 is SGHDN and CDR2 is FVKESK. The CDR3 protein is CASSQIIRRGGRKEQYF. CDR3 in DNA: TGTGCCAGCAGCCAAATCATTAGGCGGGGGGGCCGGAAAGAGCAGTACTTC.

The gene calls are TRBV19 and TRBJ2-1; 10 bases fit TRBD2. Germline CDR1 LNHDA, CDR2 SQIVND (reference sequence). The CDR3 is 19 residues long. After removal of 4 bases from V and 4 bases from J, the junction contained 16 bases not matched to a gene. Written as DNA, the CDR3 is TGTGCCAGTAGTAAGGAGAGCGGGGGGGCCGTAGGATCATACAATGAGCAGTTCTTC. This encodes CASSKESGGAVGSYNEQFF.

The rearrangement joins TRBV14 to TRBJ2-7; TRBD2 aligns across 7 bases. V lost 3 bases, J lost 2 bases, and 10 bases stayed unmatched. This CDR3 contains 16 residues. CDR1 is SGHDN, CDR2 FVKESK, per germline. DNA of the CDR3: TGTGCCAGCAGCCACCACGGGGGGACGGAGGCCTACGAGCAGTACGTC. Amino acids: CASSHHGGTEAYEQYV.

The CDR3 DNA follows: TGTGCCAGTAGTATACCGGGCAGCTTTGCAACTAATGAAAAACTGTTTTTT. Translating gives CASSIPGSFATNEKLFF. The chain carries TRBV19 and TRBJ1-4, with D uncertain. The CDR3 loop spans 17 amino acids. Germline CDR1 and CDR2: LNHDA and SQIVND (reference sequence). V gave up 2 bases and J gave up 0 bases, with 13 bases separating them.

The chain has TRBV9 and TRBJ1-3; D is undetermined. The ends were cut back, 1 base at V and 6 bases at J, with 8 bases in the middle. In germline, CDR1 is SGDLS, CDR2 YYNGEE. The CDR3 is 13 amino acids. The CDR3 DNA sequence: TGTGCCAGCAGCGTATTGGGGATAAACACCATATATTTT. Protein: CASSVLGINTIYF.

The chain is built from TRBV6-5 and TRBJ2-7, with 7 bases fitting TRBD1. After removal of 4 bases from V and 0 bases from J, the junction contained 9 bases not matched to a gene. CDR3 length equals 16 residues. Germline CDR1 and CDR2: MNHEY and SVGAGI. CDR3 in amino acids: CASSFFPRDSSYEQYF. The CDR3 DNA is TGTGCCAGCAGTTTCTTTCCCCGGGACAGCTCCTACGAGCAGTACTTC.

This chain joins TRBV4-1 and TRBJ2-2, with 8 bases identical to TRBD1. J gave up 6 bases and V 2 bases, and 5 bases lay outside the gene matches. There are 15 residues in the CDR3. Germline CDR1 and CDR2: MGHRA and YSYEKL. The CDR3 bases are TGCGCCAGCAGCCAACCAGGGGGCACGGCCGGGGAGCTGTTTTTT. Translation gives CASSQPGGTAGELFF.